This entry lists 24 T cell receptor beta chains sequenced from one sample in a study of shared clonotypes between healthy human individuals. The method was immunoSEQ multiplex PCR; TCRdb's version includes in-frame clones alone and lacks a portion of them. The table lists about 960,000 clones, 76% of them singletons. Input material: memory CD4+ T cells sorted from blood. Noted subset: CD45RA-negative fraction. All receptors come from a man aged 18 to 30 in good health.

This clone appeared many times. J is TRBJ1-2 and V is TRBV4-3, with TRBD1 matching over 10 bases. Germline V gives CDR1 LGHNA, CDR2 YSLEER. Trimming removed 3 bases from V and 4 bases from J; junction bases left unmatched: 5. The CDR3 spans 15 residues. CDR3: CASSQDDRGRYGYTF. DNA of the CDR3: TGCGCCAGCAGCCAGGACGACAGGGGGCGCTATGGCTACACCTTC.

V usage is TRBV2 and J usage is TRBJ2-7; 8 bases map to TRBD1. Germline V gives CDR1 SNHLY, CDR2 FYNNEI. Losses at the gene ends were 5 bases for V and 5 bases for J; bases not matched to a gene: 5. This CDR3 is 13 amino acids long. The CDR3 DNA reads as TGTGCCAGCAGTAGGCAGGGGGCTAACGAGCAGTACTTC. This translates into CASSRQGANEQYF.

On this clone itself: The sample has other DNA sequences that encode this CDR3 too. The chain uses TRBV7-9 and TRBJ2-2, with a weak D call TRBD1 (6 bases). The length of the CDR3 is 14 residues. V was shortened by 1 base and J by 5 bases, with 8 bases between the two germline ends. Germline values: CDR1 SEHNR, CDR2 FQNEAQ (reference sequence). This CDR3 is CASSLDRATGELFF. The CDR3 region has the DNA TGTGCCAGCAGCTTAGACAGGGCTACCGGGGAGCTGTTTTTT.

The chain uses TRBV18 and TRBJ1-1; D is unclear. Between the trimmed V and J ends, which lost 2 bases and 3 bases, there was a span of 13 bases. Germline-derived CDR1 and CDR2 are KGHSH and LQKENI. The CDR3 extends over 15 amino acids. The CDR3, as DNA: TGTGCCAGCTCACCAAGGTTTTTTGGCGACACTGAAGCTTTCTTT. The encoded protein is CASSPRFFGDTEAFF.

This clone turned up a few times. This specimen includes other DNA sequences encoding the same CDR3. This chain links TRBV6-1 with TRBJ1-2; TRBD1 is a possible D gene (6 bases). V was clipped by 0 bases and J by 2 bases, with 7 bases between them. CDR3 length equals 14 residues. CDR1 and CDR2 from the germline V gene are MNHNS and SASEGT. CDR3 region: CASSEAGANYGYTF. The CDR3, as DNA: TGTGCCAGCAGTGAAGCGGGGGCGAACTATGGCTACACCTTC.

This clone has only one observation. This chain links TRBV5-1 with TRBJ2-2; 11 bases are a match to TRBD2. This CDR3 spans 15 amino acids. CDR1 SGHRS and CDR2 YFSETQ come from the germline V gene. Germline trimming cut 1 base from V and 8 bases from J; bases unmatched to any gene: 4. CDR3 nucleotide sequence: TGCGCCAGCAGCTTGCTAGCGGGAGGCGTGGGGGAGCTGTTTTTT. Its protein is CASSLLAGGVGELFF.

This chain connects TRBV19 to TRBJ1-5; a weak D match, TRBD1 (5 bases). The V end lost 5 bases, the J end lost 7 bases, and 15 bases lay between the germline ends. Germline V gene lookup returns CDR1 LNHDA and CDR2 SQIVND (reference sequence). The CDR3 contains 14 residues. The CDR3 loop reads CASSAKGSWQPQHF. The CDR3 DNA sequence: TGTGCCAGTAGTGCGAAGGGGTCGTGGCAGCCCCAGCATTTT.

The rearrangement joins TRBV4-1 to TRBJ2-1, with TRBD2 matching 8 bases. V lost 4 bases and J lost 6; bases outside the gene matches: 8. Germline CDR1 reads MGHRA; CDR2 reads YSYEKL. This CDR3 has 15 amino acids. DNA of the CDR3: TGCGCCAGCAGCCTTAAGGTGGCGGGGGGCAATGAGCAGTTCTTC. This sequence encodes CASSLKVAGGNEQFF.

This clone has just a few counts. The genes are TRBV30 and TRBJ1-6; 7 positions agree with TRBD1. This CDR3 has 14 residues. The germline V gene encodes CDR1 GTSNPN and CDR2 SVGIG (reference sequence). After removal of 3 bases from V and 9 bases from J, the junction contained 8 bases not matched to a gene. CDR3 coding DNA: TGTGCCTGGAGCCCGACAGGGAACTTTTCACCCCTCCACTTT. It is translated as CAWSPTGNFSPLHF.

There are a few counts of this clone. The CDR3 DNA follows: TGTGCCAGCAGCTTCCAGGGAGGCAGCAATCAGCCCCAGCATTTT. Protein product: CASSFQGGSNQPQHF. V usage is TRBV5-5 and J usage is TRBJ1-5; a possible D gene is TRBD1 (5 bases). V lost 2 bases to trimming and J lost 1 base, with 10 bases between them. Germline assignment: CDR1 SGHKS and CDR2 YYEKEE (reference sequence). This CDR3 has 15 amino acids.

The chain links TRBV9 to TRBJ2-7, with 7 bases lining up with TRBD2. This CDR3 region has 17 residues. The germline gives CDR1 SGDLS, CDR2 YYNGEE. The junction had 13 bases not matched to a gene; V was cut back by 4 bases and J by 0 bases. CDR3 loop: CASSPRGAGRYSYEQYF. The CDR3 DNA follows: TGTGCCAGCAGCCCCCGGGGAGCGGGACGATACTCCTACGAGCAGTACTTC. Filled out from reference TRBV9 and TRBJ2-7, the complete variable domain reads DSGVTQTPKHLITATGQRVTLRCSPRSGDLSVYWYQQSLDQGLQFLIQYYNGEERAKGNILERFSAQQFPDLHSELNLSSLELGDSALYFCASSPRGAGRYSYEQYFGPGTRLTVT.

This clone was detected only once. The chain uses TRBV7-2 and TRBJ2-5; D is possibly TRBD2 (5 bases). The CDR3 loop spans 14 amino acids. Trimming took 5 bases from V and 1 from J, leaving 11 bases between them. Germline-derived CDR1 and CDR2 are SGHTA and FQGNSA. CDR3 DNA sequence: TGTGCCAGCAGCCCCCGGAGGCCCCAAGAGACCCAGTACTTC. Its protein product is CASSPRRPQETQYF.

The gene calls are TRBV7-2 and TRBJ1-2; no firm D call. This CDR3 spans 15 amino acids. Germline CDR1 and CDR2: SGHTA and FQGNSA. V shed 5 bases and J shed 2 bases, with 15 bases lying between them. The CDR3 DNA follows: TGTGCCAGCAGCCCAGTGTCGAGTCAGAACTATGGCTACACCTTC. Translated: CASSPVSSQNYGYTF.

The chain has TRBV10-2 and TRBJ1-5; tentatively, D is TRBD1 (5 bases). The CDR3 loop spans 13 amino acids. Per the germline V gene, CDR1 is WSHSY and CDR2 is SAAADI. Deletions cut 6 bases from V and 4 bases from J, with 10 bases between. CDR3 bases: TGCGCCAGCAGGCGGGGGGAAAATCAGCCCCAGCATTTT. Translation gives CASRRGENQPQHF.

The chain has TRBV5-1 and TRBJ2-5; 10 positions match TRBD1. Losses at the gene ends were 3 bases for V and 5 bases for J; bases not matched to a gene: 4. Germline V gene data show CDR1 as SGHRS and CDR2 as YFSETQ. The CDR3 runs 14 residues. In DNA, the CDR3 is TGCGCCAGCAGCTCCGACAGGGGGCTTGAGACCCAGTACTTC. Translation gives CASSSDRGLETQYF.

This clone is a singleton in its sample. V usage is TRBV5-8 and J usage is TRBJ2-7, with 10 bases that match TRBD2. The germline gives CDR1 SGHTS, CDR2 YDEGEE. This CDR3 is built from 16 residues. Trimming cost V 1 base and J 4 bases; bases outside gene matches: 8. CDR3 loop: CASSLTSGVIRYEQYF. The DNA for the CDR3 is TGTGCCAGCAGCTTGACTAGCGGGGTGATTAGATACGAGCAGTACTTC.

This clone was seen only a few times. The CDR3 DNA reads TGTGCCAGCAGTGATTCGTGGCCACCTATGAACACTGAAGCTTTCTTT. This gives the protein CASSDSWPPMNTEAFF. The rearrangement links TRBV2 to TRBJ1-1, with D unresolved. The length of the CDR3 is 16 residues. CDR1 and CDR2 from the germline V gene are SNHLY and FYNNEI. Trimming pared 3 bases from V and 0 bases from J, leaving 14 bases between.

This clone came up a few times. The gene calls are TRBV6-1 and TRBJ2-7; 7 nucleotides line up with TRBD1. V lost 4 bases and J lost 2; bases outside the gene matches: 11. CDR3 size: 16 residues. Germline V lookup: CDR1 MNHNS, CDR2 SASEGT. CDR3 nucleotides: TGTGCCAGCAGTGGATGGGGACAGAGGTACGCCTACGAGCAGTACTTC. This codes for CASSGWGQRYAYEQYF.

The chain is built from TRBV2 and TRBJ1-6, with 8 nucleotides matching TRBD1. Unmatched junction bases numbered 9, after V lost 10 bases and J lost 7 bases. There are 14 residues in the CDR3. Germline V CDR1 and CDR2: SNHLY, FYNNEI. CDR3 DNA sequence: TGTGCCATCCAAACGACAGGGGAAAATTCACCCCTCCACTTT. This translates into CAIQTTGENSPLHF.

The V call is TRBV29-1, the J call TRBJ2-5; D not resolved. Germline V gene sequence: CDR1 SQVTM, CDR2 ANQGSEA. V was trimmed by 3 bases and J by 2 bases, leaving 10 bases between them. The CDR3 spans 13 residues. As DNA, the CDR3 is TGCAGCGTTGATAGTACCGAGCAAGAGACCCAGTACTTC. It encodes CSVDSTEQETQYF. Together with reference TRBV29-1 and TRBJ2-5, the CDR3 gives the full variable domain: SAVISQKPSRDICQRGTSLTIQCQVDSQVTMMFWYRQQPGQSLTLIATANQGSEATYESGFVIDKFPISRPNLTFSTLTVSNMSPEDSSIYLCSVDSTEQETQYFGPGTRLLVL.

This CDR3 is CSVVGAGVSYEQYF. The CDR3 DNA follows: TGCAGCGTTGTCGGAGCGGGAGTTTCCTACGAGCAGTACTTC. The chain has TRBV29-1 and TRBJ2-7; 8 bases match TRBD2. The CDR3 has 14 amino acids. Looked up from germline, CDR1 is SQVTM and CDR2 is ANQGSEA. J was trimmed by 1 base and V by 4 bases; bases with no gene match: 6.

The V and J genes are TRBV30 and TRBJ1-5, with no clear D. Germline-derived CDR1 and CDR2 are GTSNPN and SVGIG (reference sequence). The CDR3 consists of 14 residues. V was clipped by 6 bases and J by 0 bases, with 12 bases between them. The CDR3 coding sequence is TGTGCCTGTAGCCCCACGGATAGCAATCAGCCCCAGCATTTT. Protein sequence: CACSPTDSNQPQHF.

The chain has TRBV27 and TRBJ2-7; no clear D gene. The CDR3 loop spans 14 amino acids. Trimming took 0 bases from V and 6 from J, leaving 12 bases between them. Germline V lookup: CDR1 MNHEY, CDR2 SMNVEV (reference sequence). The CDR3: CASSLSGSVGEQYF. CDR3 DNA sequence: TGTGCCAGCAGTTTATCGGGGTCAGTTGGCGAGCAGTACTTC.

The chain has TRBV5-7 and TRBJ1-4, with TRBD1 as a possible D gene (5 bases). TRBV5-7 is flagged as an ORF with uncertain function. The ends were cut back, 0 bases at V and 0 bases at J, with 12 bases in the middle. The CDR3 is 17 amino acids. In nucleotides, the CDR3 is TGTGCCAGCAGCTTGGGACAGACTCTACCAACTAATGAAAAACTGTTTTTT. Its protein product is CASSLGQTLPTNEKLFF.